This T cell receptor (beta chain) was captured by sequencing in a study of blood T cells in healthy people across ages. Overall study: Through template switching, about one barcoded beta molecule was captured per two T cells, as measured in model experiments.

In the case of this clonotype: Its antigen is unknown.

Study observations and caveats: PBMC samples, being unsorted, prevented any conclusive comparison of naive and antigen-experienced cells.

Unmatched junction bases numbered 21, after V lost 8 bases and J lost 0 bases. The CDR3 spans 19 residues. Looked up from germline, CDR1 is ENHRY and CDR2 is SYGVKD. Combining a sample-barcoded 5' primer with a J-beta primer mix, a second PCR ran for roughly 6 to 12 cycles. No fewer than 2.5 million CDR3-containing paired-end reads came from each sample. TCRdb analysed the 5' RACE reads with MiXCR anew, one entry per CDR3 protein. The sample lists about 680,000 distinct CDR3 sequences, 45% to 50% occurring once. The specimen was blood. The rearrangement joins TRBV10-3 to TRBJ1-1, with 7 positions matching TRBD1. The receptor's source is a woman in her sixties or seventies in good health. The CDR3 DNA reads as TGTGCCATCGGAGACCGGGGACAGCCCCTTTCATCTCTGAACACTGAAGCTTTCTTT. Its protein is CAIGDRGQPLSSLNTEAFF.